This T cell receptor (beta chain) comes out of a study of T cells in Graves' hyperthyroidism and ophthalmopathy (dated by TCRdb to the late 2010s). About the study as a whole: Peripheral blood samples were taken at the time of initial diagnosis, prior to any treatment. Following sampling, methimazole starting at 30 mg daily was given to hyperthyroidism patients, and high-dose intravenous methylprednisolone was given to ophthalmopathy patients. According to the paper, TCR Vbeta CDR3 sequencing was carried out on some 140 peripheral blood samples, which came from fewer than 50 ophthalmopathy, about 75 hyperthyroidism and some 17 progressor patients. In about 6 Graves' hyperthyroidism patients, the study also compared T-cell repertoires from thyroid tissue with T-cell repertoires from blood. The approximately 100 discovery patients were randomly divided into training and test sets at a 7:3 ratio. To identify TCR V-J signatures that set the groups apart, the researchers used a discovery cohort of 95 to 100 patients, made up of fewer than 50 with Graves' ophthalmopathy and 57 with stable Graves' hyperthyroidism. An independent validation cohort of under 20 hyperthyroidism patients and about 16 patients who later progressed to ophthalmopathy tested prospective prediction of ophthalmopathy.

Hyperthyroidism patients were newly diagnosed, with disease duration under 2 months, and aged 18 to 65 years. Exclusion was applied to patients with uncontrolled infections, other autoimmune diseases, pregnancy or lactation. Diagnoses were based on clinical symptoms, serum thyroxine and TRAb, thyroid ultrasound and orbital computed tomography. For progressor patients, blood was drawn at the first diagnosis of hyperthyroidism, before any ophthalmopathy symptoms had appeared. PBMCs were isolated from approximately 10 ml of fresh peripheral blood by Ficoll-Paque density gradient centrifugation. Patients classed as progressors first received a Graves' hyperthyroidism diagnosis and then went on to develop ophthalmopathy during follow-up. Trizol reagent was used to extract total RNA, and RNA quality was then checked on an Agilent 2100 Bioanalyzer. From cysteine to phenylalanine, the CDR3 is 13 amino acids long. Solely the CDR3 DNA is kept, with 39 bases framed from the first base. Looking up the germline V gene yields CDR1 SGHTA and CDR2 FQGTGA. Trimming takes 3 bases from V and 6 bases from J, and the germline ends sit 10 bases apart.

Broad study findings and their caveats: Blood samples also contained most of the expanded thyroid clonotypes (frequency above 0.001), which suggests that blood repertoires may reflect thyroid immune responses. Sample size was not statistically predetermined, and blinding of investigators to group allocation was not performed. In validation, progression to ophthalmopathy was predicted by the model with 70.59% sensitivity and 72.22% specificity, a median of around 6.5 months before onset. Ophthalmopathy was separated from stable hyperthyroidism by a 13 V-J signature model, with approximately 85% sensitivity and 81% to 82% specificity obtained in cross-validation and 80%/75% obtained in testing.

A remark on this clonotype: Its antigen is not yet known. Base qualities were left out, and no much larger clone turns up one base away.

Amplification of TCR beta CDR3 regions was carried out from RNA transcripts. For the first round of RT-PCR on the TCR CDR3, the HTBI primer set was used together with the Qiagen OneStep RT-PCR kit. The libraries were constructed in a second round of multiplex PCR and then size-selected and purified. The libraries were sequenced on an Illumina HiSeq2000 using paired-end 100 bp reads. In the source study's methods: SOAPnuke was used to process the raw data, throwing out any read that contained adapters or uncalled bases, had a mean Phred below 15, or lacked an exact constant-primer or identifier match. High-quality paired reads were merged with COPE v1.2.5, and unique nucleotide sequences were defined as clonotypes. Clonotypes were aligned to IMGT TRBV, TRBD and TRBJ reference segments using MiTCR v1.1. The analysis was restricted to V-J combinations with a frequency above 0.0001, which together covered roughly 99% of the repertoires. The TCS score was defined as the ratio of F50 (clonal expansion) to E x V (chaos), calculated using BLOSUM62-based TCRdist between CDR3 peptides within each V-J. Welch's t-statistics and random forest reduced 500 to 650 V-J features to some 14, which were used in a naive Bayes classifier (R e1071). Starting from the raw public reads, TCRdb applied fastp trimming at Q25, assembled clones with MiXCR and retained in-frame beta chains. For every CDR3 protein sequence, its rows merge into one entry that carries the most common genes and DNA. It is TCRdb's table, rather than the study itself, that gives the V and J calls and clone size. Counted in this sample were some 140,000 distinct CDR3 sequences; approximately 24% of them appeared once. The top ten constitute about two thirds of the sample.

The clonotype was recovered from a woman aged 50 to 60 with Graves' hyperthyroidism that later progressed to Graves' ophthalmopathy. This chain joins TRBV7-3 to TRBJ2-3, with no reliable assignment of the D segment. The sample was blood. The sequenced DNA is TGTGCCAGCAGCTTTGTTCGAACGGATACGCAGTATTTT. This gives the protein CASSFVRTDTQYF.